This T cell receptor beta chain was found in a study of blood T cell repertoires in COVID-19 (dated by TCRdb to 2018 to 2020). Regarding the research as a whole: The collaborator samples originated in the United States, Italy and Spain and spanned the acute and convalescent phases of COVID-19. The samples were drawn from two sources: the first 160 participants of the ongoing ImmuneRACE study, and 1,000 to 1,500 subjects contributed by 6 global collaborators. Nearly every sample came with metadata listing a de-identified subject ID, COVID-19 status, age in years and sex. Subjects who had been exposed to COVID-19, were actively infected with it, or had recovered from it provided the deeply sampled blood TCRbeta repertoires that made up the dataset. The prospective study material was composed of cDNA or gDNA derived from T cells, B-cell-depleted T cells, or PBMCs. A freely available public database, intended as a resource for researchers studying the immune response to SARS-CoV-2, is where the repertoires were released. HLA class I and class II types, where available, came from metadata supplied by the sample provider rather than from assay-based typing. The research as a whole found: The quantity of clinical and demographic metadata differed by source and by participant and was supplied without curation.

In Seattle, one collaborating source enrolled patients while the infection was active and tracked those patients longitudinally over the course of disease. Each collaborating institution followed its own protocols to collect whole blood in K2EDTA tubes. Collaborator samples were shipped for TCRbeta analysis as frozen whole blood, isolated PBMCs, or DNA extracted from either sample type. As to this clone: Its recognized antigen is unknown. One base away there is no much larger clone; base qualities are not given.

Reading from cysteine to phenylalanine, the CDR3 counts 14 amino acids. The sequence is cut down to CDR3 DNA, 42 bases in frame from base 1. Cut back by 1 base and 4 bases, the V and J ends lie 10 bases apart. As encoded in the germline V gene (reference sequence), CDR1 is GTSNPN while CDR2 is SVGIG. TCRbeta CDR3 regions were amplified from genomic DNA using the immunoSEQ Assay, a bias-controlled multiplex PCR. The authors processed their data as follows. Nucleated cell counts per sample were estimated from amplification of reference gene primers within the assay. Sequence reads were collapsed and filtered to measure the absolute abundance of every unique TCRbeta CDR3 rearrangement. For each sample, productive Simpson clonality was calculated by taking the square root of Simpson's diversity index across productive rearrangements. TCRdb's version of the immuneACCESS table is confined to in-frame rearrangements and falls short of the full clone set. An unresolved V gene accounts for under half of the shortfall where checked; the remainder is of unknown origin. The D gene and trimming were derived from the DNA, and the V and J assignments and clone size from that table. The sample yields approximately 200,000 clones; approximately 94% were counted once. The top ten clonotypes cover about 0.76% of the sample.

Here the chain combines TRBV30 and TRBJ1-4; confidence is insufficient to name the D gene. The TCR comes from a man in his thirties or forties with COVID-19, enrolled during active disease. Sequencing was performed on peripheral blood. In nucleotides, the sequence is TGTGCCTGGAGTGCCGACACGATTAATGAAAAACTGTTTTTT. Its coded protein is CAWSADTINEKLFF.